The T cell receptor (beta chain) described here comes from a study of shared clonotypes between healthy human individuals. The study, taken as a whole, reports: Larger estimated richness was generally seen in naive subsets than in memory subsets. Several donors shared about 4.5% of their naive CD4 clonotypes.

Concerning this clone itself: The target antigen is unknown.

Evenly divided among several immunoSEQ plates was the genomic DNA of each subset. Data came from immunoSEQ multiplex PCR; TCRdb stores just in-frame clones and leaves some out. The data show some 380,000 clones, about 96% seen once. Per germline, CDR1 MNHEY and CDR2 SMNVEV (reference sequence). V lost 5 bases and J lost 6, with 14 bases in between. This CDR3 spans 14 amino acids. The sample was memory CD8+ T cells sorted from blood. The subset was: CD45RO+ cells pooled with CCR7-negative TemRA cells. The receptor was isolated from a man aged 25 to 45 in good health. This chain joins TRBV27 and TRBJ2-4; D gene unclear. The CDR3 DNA follows: TGTGCCAGCAGTCCCCCAGCAAGGGCAAACATTCAGTACTTC. It codes for CASSPPARANIQYF.